The 17 T cell receptor beta chains in this list originate from one sample, sequenced in a study of T cell responses to AZD1222 COVID-19 vaccine. Clones were read by immunoSEQ multiplex PCR, and TCRdb kept only the in-frame ones, dropping some. The data contain approximately 130,000 clones, more than 85% of them singletons. The source material was peripheral blood, sampled 28 days after the second AZD1222 dose. The receptors derive from an adult who received the AZD1222 COVID-19 vaccine.

The chain couples TRBV24-1 to TRBJ2-1; D is unclear. The CDR3 is made up of 13 amino acids. The germline gives CDR1 KGHDR, CDR2 SFDVKD. With 4 bases removed from V and 9 bases from J, the gap between germline ends came to 12 bases. The CDR3 region is CATSDIRRREQFF. Here the CDR3 DNA reads TGTGCCACCAGTGACATTAGACGACGTGAGCAGTTCTTC.

This rearrangement joins TRBV19 to TRBJ2-4; D unclear. This CDR3 spans 12 amino acids. V dropped 1 base and J dropped 5 bases, with 3 bases sitting between them. The germline gives CDR1 LNHDA, CDR2 SQIVND (reference sequence). The CDR3: CASSIVQNIQYF. CDR3 nucleotides: TGTGCCAGTAGTATAGTGCAAAACATTCAGTACTTC.

The gene calls are TRBV3-1 (or the pseudogene TRBV3-2) and TRBJ1-1, with a possible D match to TRBD1 (5 bases). Per the germline V gene, CDR1 is LGHDT and CDR2 is YNNKEL (reference sequence). This CDR3 spans 16 amino acids. V lost 6 bases and J lost 4, with 21 bases in between. The CDR3 bases are TGTGCCAGCAGACCAAGGGAAGGGACTGGGGCCACTGAAGCTTTCTTT. Protein sequence: CASRPREGTGATEAFF.

The chain couples TRBV29-1 to TRBJ1-1; D is possibly TRBD1 (6 bases). V was shortened by 7 bases and J by 4 bases, with 13 bases between the two germline ends. The CDR3 spans 12 residues. Germline V lookup: CDR1 SQVTM, CDR2 ANQGSEA. The CDR3, as DNA: TGCAGCGGTCATACAGGGTCCACTGAAGCTTTCTTT. Protein sequence: CSGHTGSTEAFF.

The rearrangement links TRBV4-2 to TRBJ1-1; D ambiguous. The length of the CDR3 is 13 residues. Germline assignment: CDR1 LGHNA and CDR2 YNFKEQ. Trimming pared 5 bases from V and 3 bases from J, leaving 10 bases between. As DNA, the CDR3 is TGTGCCAGCAGCGAAGTAGGATACACTGAAGCTTTCTTT. It yields the protein CASSEVGYTEAFF.

CDR3 protein: CASRTALDPAYGYTF. CDR3 DNA sequence: TGTGCCAGCAGAACGGCGTTAGACCCTGCCTATGGCTACACCTTC. The V call is TRBV5-5, the J call TRBJ1-2; D gene ambiguous. V lost 5 bases and J lost 4, with 18 bases in between. Germline V CDR1 and CDR2: SGHKS, YYEKEE (reference sequence). The length of the CDR3 is 15 residues.

V is TRBV29-1 and J is TRBJ1-5; D possibly corresponds to TRBD1 (5 bases). The length of the CDR3 is 13 residues. V was cut by 4 bases and J by 9 bases, with 16 bases left in between. Germline V gene sequence: CDR1 SQVTM, CDR2 ANQGSEA. CDR3: CSVAGTGGLPQHF. In DNA, the CDR3 is TGCAGCGTTGCGGGTACTGGGGGGTTGCCCCAGCATTTT.

The V gene is TRBV14, the J gene TRBJ1-4; no clear D. Trimming pared 5 bases from V and 6 bases from J, leaving 16 bases between. The CDR3 loop spans 15 amino acids. Germline values: CDR1 SGHDN, CDR2 FVKESK. CDR3 loop: CASSFRRGGHEKLFF. CDR3 coding DNA: TGTGCCAGCAGCTTCCGACGGGGAGGGCATGAAAAACTGTTTTTT.

The chain links TRBV9 to TRBJ2-2; maybe TRBD2 (7 bases). This CDR3 has 17 amino acids. The ends were cut back, 4 bases at V and 6 bases at J, with 22 bases in the middle. Germline lookup yields CDR1 SGDLS and CDR2 YYNGEE. The CDR3 coding sequence is TGTGCCAGCAGCCCCTGGGGGGGGCGACTCCTGGCCGGGGAGCTGTTTTTT. It is translated as CASSPWGGRLLAGELFF.

The gene calls are TRBV30 and TRBJ2-3; unclear D gene. V dropped 5 bases and J dropped 5 bases, with 17 bases sitting between them. CDR1 GTSNPN and CDR2 SVGIG come from the germline V gene (reference sequence). CDR3 size: 14 residues. CDR3 sequence (DNA): TGTGCCTGGGGAAGGGAACCCCCGGGAGATACGCAGTATTTT. This encodes CAWGREPPGDTQYF. The entire variable domain, with the rest obtained from reference TRBV30 and TRBJ2-3, is as follows: SQTIHQWPATLVQPVGSPLSLECTVEGTSNPNLYWYRQAAGRGLQLLFYSVGIGQISSEVPQNLSASRPQDRQFILSSKKLLLSDSGFYLCAWGREPPGDTQYFGPGTRLTVL.

The chain uses TRBV30 and TRBJ1-4; D not resolved. Germline V gives CDR1 GTSNPN, CDR2 SVGIG (reference sequence). Deletions cut 2 bases from V and 2 bases from J, with 15 bases between. This CDR3 comprises 16 residues. The CDR3 DNA reads as TGTGCCTGGAGTCCCCCGGGGTCTCGGACTAATGAAAAACTGTTTTTT. Translating it yields CAWSPPGSRTNEKLFF.

The chain joins TRBV4-3 to TRBJ1-2; possible D gene TRBD1, 5 bases. Trimming pared 4 bases from V and 5 bases from J, leaving 20 bases between. CDR1 is LGHNA and CDR2 is YSLEER in the germline V gene. This CDR3 spans 16 amino acids. For the CDR3, the DNA is TGCGCCAGCAGCCCCACCCGGGGGGGTGAGTGGTATGGCTACACCTTC. Its protein is CASSPTRGGEWYGYTF.

This clone showed up just a few times. This chain connects TRBV11-2 to TRBJ1-3, with a possible D match to TRBD1 (6 bases). The CDR3 runs 18 residues. V gave up 4 bases and J gave up 2 bases, with 21 bases separating them. CDR1 SGHAT and CDR2 FQNNGV come from the germline V gene. In DNA form, the CDR3 reads TGTGCCAGCAGCTCACATAGCTACCAGGGGATTCCTGGAAACACCATATATTTT. Translated: CASSSHSYQGIPGNTIYF. Full variable domain (missing parts from reference TRBV11-2 and TRBJ1-3): EAGVAQSPRYKIIEKRQSVAFWCNPISGHATLYWYQQILGQGPKLLIQFQNNGVVDDSQLPKDRFSAERLKGVDSTLKIQPAKLEDSAVYLCASSSHSYQGIPGNTIYFGEGSWLTVV.

The J gene is TRBJ1-6, the V gene TRBV15; D gene uncertain. The CDR3 runs to 14 residues. Germline-derived CDR1 and CDR2 are LNHNV and YYDKDF (reference sequence). V lost 0 bases and J lost 11, with 11 bases in between. CDR3 nucleotide sequence: TGTGCCACCAGCAGAGATCAAGAAGGGACACCCCTCCACTTT. Protein product: CATSRDQEGTPLHF.

V usage is TRBV20-1 and J usage is TRBJ2-1; unclear D gene. The CDR3 covers 11 residues. Germline CDR1 reads DFQATT; CDR2 reads SNEGSKA (reference sequence). Trimming shortened V by 2 bases and J by 6 bases, and 5 bases separated the two germline ends. The CDR3 DNA follows: TGCAGTGCTAGAACCATCAATGAGCAGTTCTTC. Amino acid sequence: CSARTINEQFF.

The chain links TRBV12-5 to TRBJ1-2; 10 nucleotides match TRBD1. The junction had 14 bases not matched to a gene; V was cut back by 5 bases and J by 2 bases. Germline V gene data show CDR1 as LGHNT and CDR2 as FRNRAP. The CDR3 length is 18 residues. As DNA, the CDR3 is TGTGCTAGTGGTGCCAGGGGCGGGGGACAGGGGTTAAACTATGGCTACACCTTC. Residues: CASGARGGGQGLNYGYTF.

The rearrangement joins TRBV18 to TRBJ1-3; the D is unclear. V was cut by 1 base and J by 0 bases, with 10 bases left in between. Germline loops: CDR1 KGHSH, CDR2 LQKENI. This CDR3 has 16 amino acids. CDR3 sequence reads: CASSPRVDLSGNTIYF. CDR3 DNA: TGTGCCAGCTCACCACGGGTGGATCTCTCTGGAAACACCATATATTTT.